This entry features one T cell receptor (beta chain) sequence. These data come from a study of blood T cell repertoires in COVID-19. Methods used by the authors: Amplification from reference gene primers served as the basis for estimated nucleated cell counts. The repertoire was sequenced with immunoSEQ multiplex PCR; TCRdb's copy has only in-frame clones and lacks some. That table is the source of V, J and clone size, and D and trimming were worked out from the DNA. The sample has around 120,000 clones; around 90% are singletons. Germline V gives CDR1 LGHNA, CDR2 YSLEER. The CDR3 extends over 17 amino acids. Trimming took 1 base from V and 3 from J; bases not matched to a gene: 8.

Sequencing used peripheral blood. V and J are TRBV4-3 and TRBJ2-1, with TRBD1 matching over 8 bases. The clonotype comes from a man in his 60s with COVID-19, enrolled during active disease. DNA of the CDR3: TGCGCCAGCAGCCAAGCCAGGACAGGGTACGTCTACAATGAGCAGTTCTTC. Translation gives CASSQARTGYVYNEQFF.